Here is one T cell receptor (beta chain) with its context. Its antigen is as yet unknown. The CDR3 runs to 14 residues. CDR1 and CDR2 from the germline V gene are SGHDN and FVKESK. V lost 4 bases and J lost 4; bases outside the gene matches: 6. Assay: immunoSEQ multiplex PCR; the TCRdb copy retains only in-frame clones and omits some. Of over 100,000 clones in the sample, approximately 80% were seen once. The sample belongs to a study of PD-1 blockade in mismatch repair-deficient tumors. Findings and limits, study-wide: After pembrolizumab, tumor-resident clones rose rapidly, then generally contracted before radiologic responses.

This TCR was recovered from an adult with mismatch repair-deficient cancer. The chain carries TRBV14 and TRBJ1-1, with 7 nucleotides matching TRBD1. The starting material was peripheral blood, obtained 60 weeks after starting pembrolizumab. CDR3 DNA sequence: TGTGCCAGCAGCCTCAGGGGGGGCGGCACTGAAGCTTTCTTT. Its translation is CASSLRGGGTEAFF. The full variable domain, rest sourced from reference TRBV14 and TRBJ1-1, is EAGVTQFPSHSVIEKGQTVTLRCDPISGHDNLYWYRRVMGKEIKFLLHFVKESKQDESGMPNNRFLAERTGGTYSTLKVQPAELEDSGVYFCASSLRGGGTEAFFGQGTRLTVV.